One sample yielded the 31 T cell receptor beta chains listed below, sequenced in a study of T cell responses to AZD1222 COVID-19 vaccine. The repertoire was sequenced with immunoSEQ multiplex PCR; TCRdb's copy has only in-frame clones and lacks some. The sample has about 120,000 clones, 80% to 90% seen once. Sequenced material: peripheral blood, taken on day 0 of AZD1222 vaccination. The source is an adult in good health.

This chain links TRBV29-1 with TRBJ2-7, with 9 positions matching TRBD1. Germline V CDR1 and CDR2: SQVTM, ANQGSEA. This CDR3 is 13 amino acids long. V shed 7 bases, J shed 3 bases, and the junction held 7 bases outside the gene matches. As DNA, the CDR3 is TGCAGCGCCCAGGGACAGGGTAACTACGAGCAGTACTTC. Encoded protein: CSAQGQGNYEQYF.

The CDR3 region is CASSPGGARDTQYF. Here the CDR3 DNA reads TGTGCCAGCAGCCCCGGGGGGGCCCGGGATACGCAGTATTTT. The chain uses TRBV28 and TRBJ2-3; 8 nucleotides match TRBD2. This CDR3 is built from 14 residues. From germline, CDR1 is MDHEN and CDR2 SYDVKM. Trimming cost V 6 bases and J 6 bases; bases outside gene matches: 8.

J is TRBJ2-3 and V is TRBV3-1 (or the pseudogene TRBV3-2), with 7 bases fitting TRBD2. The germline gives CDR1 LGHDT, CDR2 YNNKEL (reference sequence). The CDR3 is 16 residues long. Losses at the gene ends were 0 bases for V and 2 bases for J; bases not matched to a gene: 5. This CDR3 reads CASSQDLAGVTDTQYF. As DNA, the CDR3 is TGTGCCAGCAGCCAAGATCTCGCGGGGGTCACAGATACGCAGTATTTT.

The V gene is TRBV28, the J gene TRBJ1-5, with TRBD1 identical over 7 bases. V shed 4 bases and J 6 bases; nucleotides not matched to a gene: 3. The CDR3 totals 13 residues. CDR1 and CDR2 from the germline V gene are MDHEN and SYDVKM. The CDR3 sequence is CASSSDRFQPQHF. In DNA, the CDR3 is TGTGCCAGCAGTTCGGACAGGTTTCAGCCCCAGCATTTT.

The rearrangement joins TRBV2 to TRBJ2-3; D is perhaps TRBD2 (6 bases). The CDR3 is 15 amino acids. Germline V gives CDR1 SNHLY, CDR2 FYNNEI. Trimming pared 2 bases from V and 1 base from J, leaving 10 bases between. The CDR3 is CASSETGGGTDTQYF. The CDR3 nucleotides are TGTGCCAGCAGTGAAACAGGAGGGGGCACAGATACGCAGTATTTT.

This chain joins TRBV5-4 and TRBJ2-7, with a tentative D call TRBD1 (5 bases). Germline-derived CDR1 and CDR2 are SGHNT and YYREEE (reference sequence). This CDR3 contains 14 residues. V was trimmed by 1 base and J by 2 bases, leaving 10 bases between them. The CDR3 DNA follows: TGTGCCAGCAGCTTGAAGGGGTCTCCCTACGAGCAGTACTTC. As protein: CASSLKGSPYEQYF.

CDR3 DNA sequence: TGTGCCAGCAGCCAACCCGGACAGGGGAATGAAAAACTGTTTTTT. Its translation: CASSQPGQGNEKLFF. The chain combines TRBV4-2 with TRBJ1-4; TRBD1 aligns across 9 bases. Trimming removed 2 bases from V and 5 bases from J; junction bases left unmatched: 3. Looked up from germline, CDR1 is LGHNA and CDR2 is YNFKEQ. The CDR3 extends over 15 amino acids.

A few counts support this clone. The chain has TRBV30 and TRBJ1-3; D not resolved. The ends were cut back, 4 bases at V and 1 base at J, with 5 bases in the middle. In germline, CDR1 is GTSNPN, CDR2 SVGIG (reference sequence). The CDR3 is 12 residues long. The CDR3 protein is CAWKRSGNTIYF. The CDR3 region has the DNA TGTGCCTGGAAGAGGTCTGGAAACACCATATATTTT.

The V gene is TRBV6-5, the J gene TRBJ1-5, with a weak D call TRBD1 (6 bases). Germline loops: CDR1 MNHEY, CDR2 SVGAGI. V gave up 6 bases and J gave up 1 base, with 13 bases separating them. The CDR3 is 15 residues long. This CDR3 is CASSLQGPSNQPQHF. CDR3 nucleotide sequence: TGTGCCAGCAGCCTACAGGGTCCCAGCAATCAGCCCCAGCATTTT.

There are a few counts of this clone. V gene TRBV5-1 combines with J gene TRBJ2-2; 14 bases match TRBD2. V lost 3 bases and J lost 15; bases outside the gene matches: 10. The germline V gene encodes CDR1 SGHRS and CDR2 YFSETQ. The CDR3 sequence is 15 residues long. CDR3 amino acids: CASSWTGTSGSGLFF. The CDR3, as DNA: TGCGCCAGCAGCTGGACCGGGACTAGCGGGAGTGGGTTGTTTTTT.

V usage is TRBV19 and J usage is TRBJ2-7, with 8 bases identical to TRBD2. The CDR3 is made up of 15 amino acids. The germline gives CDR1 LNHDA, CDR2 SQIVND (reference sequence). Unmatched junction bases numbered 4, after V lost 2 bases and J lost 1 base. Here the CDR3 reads CASSIPPGGSYEQYF. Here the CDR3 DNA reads TGTGCCAGTAGTATACCCCCGGGAGGGTCCTACGAGCAGTACTTC.

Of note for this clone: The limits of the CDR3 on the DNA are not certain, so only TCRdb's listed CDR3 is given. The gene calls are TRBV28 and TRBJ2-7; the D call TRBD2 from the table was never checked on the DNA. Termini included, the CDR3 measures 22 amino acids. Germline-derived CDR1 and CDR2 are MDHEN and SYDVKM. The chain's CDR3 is CASSLDGTSAEQYFGRSAEQYF.

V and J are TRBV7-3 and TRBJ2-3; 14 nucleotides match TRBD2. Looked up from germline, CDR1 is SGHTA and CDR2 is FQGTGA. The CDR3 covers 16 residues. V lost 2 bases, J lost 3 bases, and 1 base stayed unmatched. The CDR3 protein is CASSLGTSGRTDTQYF. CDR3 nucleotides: TGTGCCAGCAGCTTAGGGACTAGCGGGAGAACAGATACGCAGTATTTT.

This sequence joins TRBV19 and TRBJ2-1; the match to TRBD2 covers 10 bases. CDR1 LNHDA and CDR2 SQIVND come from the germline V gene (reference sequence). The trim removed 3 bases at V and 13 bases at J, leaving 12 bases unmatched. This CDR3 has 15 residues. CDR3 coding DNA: TGTGCCAGTAGTATCGAGGCTAGCGGGAGCCCACCCCAGTTCTTC. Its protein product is CASSIEASGSPPQFF.

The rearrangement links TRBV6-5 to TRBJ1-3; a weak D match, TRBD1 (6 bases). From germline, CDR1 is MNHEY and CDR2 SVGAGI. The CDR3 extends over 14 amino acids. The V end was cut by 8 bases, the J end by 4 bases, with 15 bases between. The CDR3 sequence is CASGHTGSGNTIYF. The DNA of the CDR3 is TGTGCCAGCGGCCATACAGGGTCCGGAAACACCATATATTTT.

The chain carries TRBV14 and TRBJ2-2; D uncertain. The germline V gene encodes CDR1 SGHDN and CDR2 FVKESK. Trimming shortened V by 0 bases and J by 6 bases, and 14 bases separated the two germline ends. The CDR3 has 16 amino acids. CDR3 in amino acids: CASSQDVQTLPGELFF. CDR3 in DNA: TGTGCCAGCAGCCAAGATGTTCAGACCCTCCCCGGGGAGCTGTTTTTT.

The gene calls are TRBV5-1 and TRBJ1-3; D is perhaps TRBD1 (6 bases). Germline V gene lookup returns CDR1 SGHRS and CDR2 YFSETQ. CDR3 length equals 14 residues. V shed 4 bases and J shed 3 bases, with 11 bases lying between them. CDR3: CASSRGHGGNTIYF. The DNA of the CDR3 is TGCGCCAGCAGCCGGGGGCACGGTGGAAACACCATATATTTT.

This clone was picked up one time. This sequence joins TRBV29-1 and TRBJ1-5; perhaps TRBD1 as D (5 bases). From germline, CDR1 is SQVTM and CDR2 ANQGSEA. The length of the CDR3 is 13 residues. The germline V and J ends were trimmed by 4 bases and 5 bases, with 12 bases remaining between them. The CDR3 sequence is CSVGAGVDQPQHF. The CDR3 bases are TGCAGCGTTGGGGCGGGGGTAGATCAGCCCCAGCATTTT.

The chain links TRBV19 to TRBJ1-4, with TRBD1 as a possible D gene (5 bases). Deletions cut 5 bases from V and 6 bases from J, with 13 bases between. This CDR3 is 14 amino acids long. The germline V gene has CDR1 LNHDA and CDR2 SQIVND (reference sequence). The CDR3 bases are TGTGCCAGTAGTTCGGGGGTGCTTGATGAAAAACTGTTTTTT. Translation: CASSSGVLDEKLFF.

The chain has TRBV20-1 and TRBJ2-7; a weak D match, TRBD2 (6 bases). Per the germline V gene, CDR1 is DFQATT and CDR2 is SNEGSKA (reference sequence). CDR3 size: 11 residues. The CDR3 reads CRTASGGEQYF. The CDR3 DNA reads TGCAGGACCGCCTCTGGGGGGGAGCAGTACTTC.

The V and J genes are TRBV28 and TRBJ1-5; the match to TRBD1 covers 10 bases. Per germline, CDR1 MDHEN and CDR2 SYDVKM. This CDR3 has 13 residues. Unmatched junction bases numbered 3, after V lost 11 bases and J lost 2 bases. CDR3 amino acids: CASGTGGNQPQHF. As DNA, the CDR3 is TGTGCCTCCGGGACAGGGGGCAATCAGCCCCAGCATTTT.

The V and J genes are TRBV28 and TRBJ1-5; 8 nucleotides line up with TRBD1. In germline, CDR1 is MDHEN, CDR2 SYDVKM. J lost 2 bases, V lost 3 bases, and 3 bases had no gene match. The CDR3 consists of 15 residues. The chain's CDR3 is CASSFGGQGNQPQHF. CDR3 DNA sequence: TGTGCCAGCAGTTTTGGGGGACAGGGCAATCAGCCCCAGCATTTT.

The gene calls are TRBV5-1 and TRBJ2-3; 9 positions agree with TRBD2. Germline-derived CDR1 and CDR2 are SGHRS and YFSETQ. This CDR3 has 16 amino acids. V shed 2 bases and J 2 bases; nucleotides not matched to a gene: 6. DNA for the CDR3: TGCGCCAGCAGCTTAACGGGACTAGCCCACACAGATACGCAGTATTTT. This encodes CASSLTGLAHTDTQYF.

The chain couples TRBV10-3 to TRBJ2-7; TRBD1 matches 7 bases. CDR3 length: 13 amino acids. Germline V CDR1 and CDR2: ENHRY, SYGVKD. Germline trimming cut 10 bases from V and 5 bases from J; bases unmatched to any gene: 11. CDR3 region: CASYRGGYDEQYF. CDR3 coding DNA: TGTGCCAGCTACAGAGGGGGCTACGACGAGCAGTACTTC.

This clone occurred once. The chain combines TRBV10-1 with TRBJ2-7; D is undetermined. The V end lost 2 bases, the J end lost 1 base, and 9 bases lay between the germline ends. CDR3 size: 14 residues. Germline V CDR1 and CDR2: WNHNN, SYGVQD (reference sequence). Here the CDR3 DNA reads TGCGCCAGCAGTGAGGACGGTCTATCCTACGAGCAGTACTTC. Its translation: CASSEDGLSYEQYF.

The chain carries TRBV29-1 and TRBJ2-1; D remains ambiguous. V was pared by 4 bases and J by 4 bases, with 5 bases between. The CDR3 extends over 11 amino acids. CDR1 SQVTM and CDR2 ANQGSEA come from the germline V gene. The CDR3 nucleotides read TGCAGCGTTGCGGAGTACAATGAGCAGTTCTTC. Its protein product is CSVAEYNEQFF.

In DNA form, the CDR3 reads TGTGCCAGTAGTATAGGGCCGGGGCAGTACAACTATGGCTACACCTTC. This translates into CASSIGPGQYNYGYTF. V usage is TRBV19 and J usage is TRBJ1-2, with D tentatively TRBD1 (5 bases). The CDR3 extends over 16 amino acids. Between the trimmed V and J ends, which lost 1 base and 2 bases, there was a span of 14 bases. Germline V lookup: CDR1 LNHDA, CDR2 SQIVND (reference sequence).

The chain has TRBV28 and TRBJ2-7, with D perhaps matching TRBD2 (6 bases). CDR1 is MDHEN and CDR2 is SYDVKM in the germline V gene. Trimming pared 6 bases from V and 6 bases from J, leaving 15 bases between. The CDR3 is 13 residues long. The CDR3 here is CASSSPGGSEQYF. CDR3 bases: TGTGCCAGCAGCTCCCCCGGAGGGTCCGAGCAGTACTTC.

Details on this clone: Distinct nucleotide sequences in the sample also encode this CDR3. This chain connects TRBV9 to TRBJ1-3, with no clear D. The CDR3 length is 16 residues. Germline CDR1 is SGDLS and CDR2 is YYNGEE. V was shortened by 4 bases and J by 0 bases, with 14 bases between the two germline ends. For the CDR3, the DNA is TGTGCCAGCAGCCCGGACCCGAGAGGCTCTGGAAACACCATATATTTT. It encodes CASSPDPRGSGNTIYF.

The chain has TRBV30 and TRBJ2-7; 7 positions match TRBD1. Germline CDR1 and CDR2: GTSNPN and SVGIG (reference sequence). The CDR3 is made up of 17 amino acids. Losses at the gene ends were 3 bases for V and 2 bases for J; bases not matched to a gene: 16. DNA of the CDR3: TGTGCCTGGAGCGGATGGGGCAGGGGGAAAGCCGCCTACGAGCAGTACTTC. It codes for CAWSGWGRGKAAYEQYF.

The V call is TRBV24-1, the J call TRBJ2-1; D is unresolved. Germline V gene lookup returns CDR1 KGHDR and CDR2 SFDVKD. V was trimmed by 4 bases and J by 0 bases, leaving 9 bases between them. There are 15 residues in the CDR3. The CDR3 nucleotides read TGTGCCACCAGTGAGGTGGACGGCTCCTACAATGAGCAGTTCTTC. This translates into CATSEVDGSYNEQFF.